These 2 T cell receptor beta chains were sequenced from one sample in a study of T cell responses to AZD1222 COVID-19 vaccine. Profiled with immunoSEQ multiplex PCR; TCRdb holds only in-frame clones, not every one. Counted here are 85,000 to 110,000 clones, roughly 91% occurring once; the ten biggest clones make up 4.5% to 5.5%. The sequences come from peripheral blood, collected on day 0 of AZD1222 vaccination. These receptors all stem from an adult in good health.

The chain uses TRBV12-3 or TRBV12-4 and TRBJ2-1, with D perhaps TRBD2 (6 bases). CDR3 length: 13 amino acids. V was clipped by 10 bases and J by 1 base, with 11 bases between them. Here the CDR3 DNA reads TGTGCCACCTCGGGGGTGTCCTACAATGAGCAGTTCTTC. As protein: CATSGVSYNEQFF.

The sample holds one count of this clone. The V gene is TRBV2, the J gene TRBJ2-7, with TRBD2 identical over 12 bases. The germline gives CDR1 SNHLY, CDR2 FYNNEI. This CDR3 comprises 15 residues. J lost 1 base, V lost 6 bases, and 4 bases had no gene match. CDR3 protein: CASRPGLAGSYEQYF. Here the CDR3 DNA reads TGTGCCAGCAGGCCCGGACTAGCGGGGTCCTACGAGCAGTACTTC.